This T cell receptor (beta chain) derives from a study of shared clonotypes between healthy human individuals. Germline-derived CDR1 and CDR2 are SGDLS and YYNGEE. Trimming took 0 bases from V and 1 from J, leaving 10 bases between them. CDR3 length equals 15 residues. Profiling relied on immunoSEQ multiplex PCR, and the TCRdb table lists in-frame clones only, not all of them. This table holds 1,500,000 or so clones, roughly 96% found once. Source material: naive CD4+ T cells sorted from blood. Described subset: CD45RA+ positively selected. J is TRBJ2-5 and V is TRBV9, with D maybe TRBD1 (5 bases). This clonotype was obtained from a man younger than 40 in good health. Here the CDR3 reads CASSVETGAQETQYF. The CDR3 coding sequence is TGTGCCAGCAGCGTAGAAACAGGCGCCCAAGAGACCCAGTACTTC.